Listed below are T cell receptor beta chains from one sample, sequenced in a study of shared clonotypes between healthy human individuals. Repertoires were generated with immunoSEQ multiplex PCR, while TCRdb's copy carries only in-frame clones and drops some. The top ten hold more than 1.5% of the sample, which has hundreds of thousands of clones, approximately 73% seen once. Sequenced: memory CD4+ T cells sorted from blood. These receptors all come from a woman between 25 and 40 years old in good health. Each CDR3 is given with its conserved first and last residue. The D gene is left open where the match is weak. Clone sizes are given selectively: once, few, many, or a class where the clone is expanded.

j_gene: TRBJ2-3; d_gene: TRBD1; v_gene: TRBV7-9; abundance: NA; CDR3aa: CASRAGTGEDTTQYF; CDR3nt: TGTGCCAGCAGGGCTGGGACAGGGGAAGATACTACGCAGTATTTT
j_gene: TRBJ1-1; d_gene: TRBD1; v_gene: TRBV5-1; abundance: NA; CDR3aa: CASSLYRDSEAFF; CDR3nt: TGCGCCAGCAGCTTGTACCGGGACAGTGAAGCTTTCTTT
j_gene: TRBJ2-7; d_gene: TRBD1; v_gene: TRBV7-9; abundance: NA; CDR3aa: CASSLDVGQGTYEQYF; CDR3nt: TGTGCCAGCAGCTTAGATGTGGGACAGGGGACCTACGAGCAGTACTTC
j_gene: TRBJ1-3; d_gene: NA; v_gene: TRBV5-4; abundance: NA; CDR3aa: CASSSGTAFGNTIYF; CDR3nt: TGTGCCAGCAGCTCCGGGACTGCGTTTGGAAACACCATATATTTT
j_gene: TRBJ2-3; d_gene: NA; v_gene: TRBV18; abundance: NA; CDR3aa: CASSPIIVSFGPDTQYF; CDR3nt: TGTGCCAGCTCACCAATTATCGTCTCCTTTGGCCCAGATACGCAGTATTTT
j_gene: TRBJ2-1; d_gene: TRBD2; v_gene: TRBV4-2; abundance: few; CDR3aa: CASSQITSGRYNEQFF; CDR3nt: TGTGCCAGCAGCCAAATTACTAGCGGGAGATACAATGAGCAGTTCTTC
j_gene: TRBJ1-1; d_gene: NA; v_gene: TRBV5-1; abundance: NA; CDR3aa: CASSLGTGDMNTEAFF; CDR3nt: TGCGCCAGCAGCTTGGGTACAGGAGACATGAACACTGAAGCTTTCTTT
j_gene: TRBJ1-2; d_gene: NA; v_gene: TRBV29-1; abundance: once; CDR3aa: CSVEQQARGYTF; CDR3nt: TGCAGCGTTGAACAACAGGCCCGGGGCTACACCTTC
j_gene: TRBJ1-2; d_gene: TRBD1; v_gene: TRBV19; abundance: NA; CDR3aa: CASSPGQGYGYTF; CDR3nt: TGTGCCAGTAGTCCGGGACAGGGGTATGGCTACACCTTC
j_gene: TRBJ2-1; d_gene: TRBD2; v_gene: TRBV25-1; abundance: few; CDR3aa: CASSEGGTSGIYNEQFF; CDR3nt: TGTGCCAGCAGTGAGGGGGGGACTAGCGGGATCTACAATGAGCAGTTCTTC
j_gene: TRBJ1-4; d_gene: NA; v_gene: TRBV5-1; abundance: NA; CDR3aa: CASSSGTRNEKLFF; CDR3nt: TGCGCCAGCAGCTCCGGGACACGAAATGAAAAACTGTTTTTT
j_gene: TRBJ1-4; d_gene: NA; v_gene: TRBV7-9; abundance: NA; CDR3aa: CASSSSGRYNEKLFF; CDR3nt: TGTGCCAGCAGCTCCTCCGGGAGATATAATGAAAAACTGTTTTTT
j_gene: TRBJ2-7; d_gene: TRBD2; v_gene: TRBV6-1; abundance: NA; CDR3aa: CASSPWGLYEQYF; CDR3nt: TGTGCCAGCAGCCCATGGGGACTATACGAGCAGTACTTC
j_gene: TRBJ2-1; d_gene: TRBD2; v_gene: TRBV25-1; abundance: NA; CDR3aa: CASSGSGLVNEQFF; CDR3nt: TGTGCCAGCAGTGGCTCGGGACTAGTCAATGAGCAGTTCTTC
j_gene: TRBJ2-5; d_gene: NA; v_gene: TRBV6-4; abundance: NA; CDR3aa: CASSEGVGQVQYF; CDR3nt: TGTGCCAGCAGTGAGGGCGTCGGACAAGTCCAGTACTTC
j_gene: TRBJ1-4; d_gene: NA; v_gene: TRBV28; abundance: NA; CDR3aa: CASSVSPRELFF; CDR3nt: TGTGCCAGCAGCGTAAGCCCCAGGGAACTGTTTTTT